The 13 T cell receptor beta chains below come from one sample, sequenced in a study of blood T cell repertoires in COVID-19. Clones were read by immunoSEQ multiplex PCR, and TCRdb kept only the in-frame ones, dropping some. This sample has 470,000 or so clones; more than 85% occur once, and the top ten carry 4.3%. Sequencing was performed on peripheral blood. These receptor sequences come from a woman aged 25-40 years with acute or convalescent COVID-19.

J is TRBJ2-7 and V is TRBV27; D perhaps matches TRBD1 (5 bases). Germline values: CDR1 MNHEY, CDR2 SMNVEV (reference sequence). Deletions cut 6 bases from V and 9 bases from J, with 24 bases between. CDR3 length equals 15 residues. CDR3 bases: TGTGCCAGCAGACCCCGGATGGCCAGGGAATCGGGGCAGTACTTC. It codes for CASRPRMARESGQYF.

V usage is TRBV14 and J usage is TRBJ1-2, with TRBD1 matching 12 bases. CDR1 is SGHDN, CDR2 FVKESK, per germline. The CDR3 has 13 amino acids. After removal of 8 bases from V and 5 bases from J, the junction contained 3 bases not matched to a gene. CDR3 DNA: TGTGCCAGCGGGACAGGGGGCCTTTATGGCTACACCTTC. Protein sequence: CASGTGGLYGYTF.

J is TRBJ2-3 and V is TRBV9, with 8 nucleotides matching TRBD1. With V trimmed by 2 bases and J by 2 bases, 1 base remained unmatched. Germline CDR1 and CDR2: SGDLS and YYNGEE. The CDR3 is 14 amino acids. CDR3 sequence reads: CASSVGQDTDTQYF. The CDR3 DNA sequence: TGTGCCAGCAGCGTGGGACAGGACACAGATACGCAGTATTTT.

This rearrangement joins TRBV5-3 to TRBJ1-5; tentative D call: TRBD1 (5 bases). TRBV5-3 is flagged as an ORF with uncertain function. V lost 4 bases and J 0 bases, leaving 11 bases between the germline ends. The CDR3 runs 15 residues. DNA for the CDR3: TGTGCCAGAAGCCAGGGCCCTTATAGCAATCAGCCCCAGCATTTT. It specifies CARSQGPYSNQPQHF.

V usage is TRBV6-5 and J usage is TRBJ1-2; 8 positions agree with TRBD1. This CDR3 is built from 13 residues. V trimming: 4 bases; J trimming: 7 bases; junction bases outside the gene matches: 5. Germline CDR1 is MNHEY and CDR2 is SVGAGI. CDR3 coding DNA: TGTGCCAGCAGTTTCGAAGGACAGGGTGGCTACACCTTC. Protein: CASSFEGQGGYTF.

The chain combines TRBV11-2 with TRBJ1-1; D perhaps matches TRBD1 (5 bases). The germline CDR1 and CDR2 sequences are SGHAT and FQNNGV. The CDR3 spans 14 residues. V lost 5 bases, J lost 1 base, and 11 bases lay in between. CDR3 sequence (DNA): TGTGCCAGCAGCCCACGGGGGTCGAACACTGAAGCTTTCTTT. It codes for CASSPRGSNTEAFF.

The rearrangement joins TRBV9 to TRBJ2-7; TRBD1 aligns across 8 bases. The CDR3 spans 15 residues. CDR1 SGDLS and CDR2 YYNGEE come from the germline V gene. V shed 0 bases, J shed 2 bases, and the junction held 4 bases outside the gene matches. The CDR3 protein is CASSVAGDRTYEQYF. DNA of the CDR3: TGTGCCAGCAGCGTAGCGGGGGACAGGACCTACGAGCAGTACTTC.

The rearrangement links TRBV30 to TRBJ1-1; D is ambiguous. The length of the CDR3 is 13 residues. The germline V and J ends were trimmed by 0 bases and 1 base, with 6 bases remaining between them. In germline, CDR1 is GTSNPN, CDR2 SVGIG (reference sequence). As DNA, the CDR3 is TGTGCCTGGAGTGTACTTGGGAACACTGAAGCTTTCTTT. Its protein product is CAWSVLGNTEAFF. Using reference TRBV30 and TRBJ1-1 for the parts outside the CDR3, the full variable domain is SQTIHQWPATLVQPVGSPLSLECTVEGTSNPNLYWYRQAAGRGLQLLFYSVGIGQISSEVPQNLSASRPQDRQFILSSKKLLLSDSGFYLCAWSVLGNTEAFFGQGTRLTVV.

CDR3 amino acids: CASSLMGLAEETQYF. CDR3 nucleotide sequence: TGTGCCAGCAGCTTAATGGGACTAGCGGAAGAGACCCAGTACTTC. This sequence joins TRBV7-3 and TRBJ2-5, with TRBD2 matching over 11 bases. CDR1 is SGHTA and CDR2 is FQGTGA in the germline V gene. The CDR3 runs 15 residues. The trim removed 1 base at V and 3 bases at J, leaving 1 base unmatched.

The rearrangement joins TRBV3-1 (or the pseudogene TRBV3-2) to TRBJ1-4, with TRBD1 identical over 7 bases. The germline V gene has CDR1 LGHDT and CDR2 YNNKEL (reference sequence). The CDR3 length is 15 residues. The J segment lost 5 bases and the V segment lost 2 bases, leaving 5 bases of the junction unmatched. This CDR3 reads CASSQSGQTNEKLFF. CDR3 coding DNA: TGTGCCAGCAGCCAATCGGGACAGACGAATGAAAAACTGTTTTTT.

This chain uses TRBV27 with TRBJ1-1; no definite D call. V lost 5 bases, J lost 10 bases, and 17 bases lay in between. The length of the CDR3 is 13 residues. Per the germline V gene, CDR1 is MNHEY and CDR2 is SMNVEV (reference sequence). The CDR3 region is CASSSPRTGRAFF. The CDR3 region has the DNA TGTGCCAGCAGTAGCCCTCGGACCGGGAGAGCTTTCTTT.

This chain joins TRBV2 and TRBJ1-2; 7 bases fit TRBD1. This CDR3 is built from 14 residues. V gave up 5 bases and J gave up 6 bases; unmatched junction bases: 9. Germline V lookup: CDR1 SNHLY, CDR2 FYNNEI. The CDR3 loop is CASSYRGQKNGYTF. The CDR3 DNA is TGTGCCAGCAGTTACCGGGGACAGAAGAATGGCTACACCTTC. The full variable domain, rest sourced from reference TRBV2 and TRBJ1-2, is EPEVTQTPSHQVTQMGQEVILRCVPISNHLYFYWYRQILGQKVEFLVSFYNNEISEKSEIFDDQFSVERPDGSNFTLKIRSTKLEDSAMYFCASSYRGQKNGYTFGSGTRLTVV.

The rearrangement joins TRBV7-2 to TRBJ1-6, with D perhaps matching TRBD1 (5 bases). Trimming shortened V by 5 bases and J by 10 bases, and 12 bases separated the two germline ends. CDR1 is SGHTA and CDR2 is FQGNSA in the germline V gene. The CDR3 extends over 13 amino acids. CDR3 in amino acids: CASSIRGGSPLHF. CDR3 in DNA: TGTGCCAGCAGCATTAGGGGAGGATCACCCCTCCACTTT.